These T cell receptor beta chains were read from a single sample in a study of blood T cell repertoires in COVID-19. Produced via immunoSEQ multiplex PCR; TCRdb's table is partial and in-frame only. In the table there are 130,000 to 150,000 clones, roughly 87% of which are singletons. Specimen: peripheral blood. These TCRs come from a woman in her 50s with acute or convalescent COVID-19. Each CDR3 is given with its conserved first and last residue. The order of the fields is clone size, J gene, D gene, V gene, CDR3 protein, CDR3 DNA. A D gene is named only where the DNA matches it firmly. Not every row has a clone size; where given, it reads once, few, many or a size class.

. | TRBJ2-7 | TRBD2 | TRBV6-5 | CASSPGLATSYEQYF | TGTGCCAGCAGTCCGGGACTAGCGACCTCCTACGAGCAGTACTTC
. | TRBJ1-6 | TRBD1 | TRBV30 | CAWSVRDRAWDSPLHF | TGTGCCTGGAGTGTACGGGACAGGGCTTGGGATTCACCCCTCCACTTT
. | TRBJ1-1 | . | TRBV6-5 | CASSYSTPSNTEAFF | TGTGCCAGCAGTTACTCGACTCCTAGCAACACTGAAGCTTTCTTT
once | TRBJ2-3 | TRBD2 | TRBV19 | CASSTLAGTDTQYF | TGTGCCAGTAGTACCCTAGCGGGCACAGATACGCAGTATTTT
few | TRBJ2-3 | . | TRBV7-9 | CASSYYSRGDTQYF | TGTGCCAGCAGCTATTATTCGCGGGGAGATACGCAGTATTTT
. | TRBJ2-2 | . | TRBV9 | CASSVGHVPGELFF | TGTGCCAGCAGCGTAGGACATGTCCCCGGGGAGCTGTTTTTT
few | TRBJ1-5 | TRBD1 | TRBV7-9 | CASSLTGGEDQPQHF | TGTGCCAGCAGCCTCACAGGGGGGGAAGATCAGCCCCAGCATTTT
. | TRBJ2-1 | . | TRBV7-2 | CASSPYSGPYNEQFF | TGTGCCAGCAGCCCGTATAGCGGACCCTACAATGAGCAGTTCTTC
. | TRBJ1-1 | TRBD1 | TRBV5-1 | CASSPTDRATSEAFF | TGCGCCAGCAGCCCGACTGACAGGGCTACTTCTGAAGCTTTCTTT
. | TRBJ1-6 | TRBD1 | TRBV12-5 | CASGLDYLQGGSSPLHF | TGTGCTAGTGGTTTGGATTACCTACAGGGGGGAAGTTCACCCCTCCACTTT
. | TRBJ1-5 | . | TRBV6-5 | CASSQAGGSQPQHF | TGTGCCAGCAGCCAGGCGGGGGGCAGTCAGCCCCAGCATTTT
. | TRBJ2-1 | TRBD1 | TRBV7-3 | CASSLTGQIFYNEQFF | TGTGCCAGCAGCTTAACGGGACAGATTTTCTACAATGAGCAGTTCTTC
. | TRBJ2-5 | TRBD2 | TRBV10-1 | CASSPRLAGAETQYF | TGCGCCAGCAGTCCCCGACTAGCGGGAGCAGAGACCCAGTACTTC
. | TRBJ1-2 | . | TRBV4-1 | CASSLRGGLGDGYTF | TGCGCCAGCAGCTTAAGGGGGGGGCTGGGTGATGGCTACACCTTC
. | TRBJ2-4 | . | TRBV9 | CASSVGDTSRDIQYF | TGTGCCAGCAGCGTAGGGGACACCAGTAGAGACATTCAGTACTTC
. | TRBJ2-2 | . | TRBV7-2 | CASRHGRGGELFF | TGTGCCAGCCGCCACGGCCGGGGCGGGGAGCTGTTTTTT
. | TRBJ2-5 | . | TRBV11-1 | CASRQQETQYF | TGTGCCAGCAGACAACAAGAGACCCAGTACTTC
. | TRBJ2-2 | TRBD2 | TRBV5-1 | CASSSGSHTGELFF | TGCGCCAGCAGTAGCGGGAGTCACACCGGGGAGCTGTTTTTT
. | TRBJ1-4 | TRBD1 | TRBV5-1 | CASSLAGTATNEKLFF | TGCGCCAGCAGCTTGGCCGGGACAGCAACTAATGAAAAACTGTTTTTT
. | TRBJ2-2 | . | TRBV5-4 | CASSLNRVNTGELFF | TGTGCCAGCAGCTTGAACAGGGTGAACACCGGGGAGCTGTTTTTT
. | TRBJ2-1 | TRBD2 | TRBV7-6 | CASSSELAGEVGSYNEQFF | TGTGCCAGCAGCTCCGAACTAGCGGGAGAAGTGGGCTCCTACAATGAGCAGTTCTTC
. | TRBJ1-1 | . | TRBV5-5 | CASSPLGAGGTEAFF | TGTGCCAGCAGCCCCCTCGGGGCGGGGGGCACTGAAGCTTTCTTT
. | TRBJ2-1 | . | TRBV5-1 | CASSLEQGRNEQFF | TGCGCCAGCAGCTTGGAGCAGGGAAGGAATGAGCAGTTCTTC
. | TRBJ2-3 | TRBD1 | TRBV11-2 | CASSLEGQGTDTQYF | TGTGCCAGCAGCTTGGAGGGACAGGGGACAGATACGCAGTATTTT
. | TRBJ1-2 | TRBD1 | TRBV29-1 | CSVERGRGDYGYTF | TGCAGCGTTGAGAGAGGCAGGGGGGACTATGGCTACACCTTC
. | TRBJ2-1 | . | TRBV7-2 | CASSLEWSTEQFF | TGTGCCAGCAGCTTAGAGTGGAGCACTGAGCAGTTCTTC
. | TRBJ2-7 | . | TRBV7-2 | CASSLDGTGYEQYF | TGTGCCAGCAGCTTAGACGGTACGGGCTACGAGCAGTACTTC
. | TRBJ1-4 | TRBD1 | TRBV6-5 | CASSSRQGTTNEKLFF | TGTGCCAGCAGTTCGCGACAGGGCACAACTAATGAAAAACTGTTTTTT
. | TRBJ1-1 | . | TRBV5-6 | CASRPTGNTEAFF | TGTGCCAGCAGGCCGACAGGGAACACTGAAGCTTTCTTT
few | TRBJ1-6 | TRBD1 | TRBV19 | CASSYSGGRGSPLHF | TGTGCCAGTAGTTACTCAGGGGGTAGGGGTTCACCCCTCCACTTT
. | TRBJ2-7 | TRBD1 | TRBV27 | CASSLKWGQGQIEQYF | TGTGCCAGCAGTTTAAAGTGGGGACAGGGTCAGATCGAGCAGTACTTC
. | TRBJ2-7 | . | TRBV6-1 | CASSEGTTDLYEQYF | TGTGCCAGCAGTGAAGGGACAACTGACCTCTACGAGCAGTACTTC
. | TRBJ2-2 | TRBD1 | TRBV7-3 | CASSIIQGDGELFF | TGTGCCAGCAGCATAATACAGGGGGACGGGGAGCTGTTTTTT
. | TRBJ2-7 | TRBD1 | TRBV18 | CASSPITGQAPYEQYF | TGTGCCAGCTCACCCATAACGGGACAGGCCCCCTACGAGCAGTACTTC
once | TRBJ1-6 | . | TRBV2 | CASSPRVLYNSPLHF | TGTGCCAGCAGTCCCAGGGTACTCTATAATTCACCCCTCCACTTT
. | TRBJ1-2 | TRBD1 | TRBV24-1 | CATSDSGTGFNYGYTF | TGTGCCACCAGTGACTCCGGGACAGGGTTCAACTATGGCTACACCTTC
. | TRBJ1-1 | . | TRBV10-3 | CAISGYPNTEAFF | TGTGCCATCAGTGGCTACCCTAACACTGAAGCTTTCTTT
. | TRBJ1-1 | . | TRBV11-2 | CASSLFFYGRRMNTEAFF | TGTGCCAGCAGCTTATTTTTTTACGGGAGGAGAATGAACACTGAAGCTTTCTTT
. | TRBJ2-1 | TRBD2 | TRBV3-1/TRBV3-2 | CASSQDGGLAYNEQFF | TGTGCCAGCAGCCAAGATGGGGGACTAGCCTACAATGAGCAGTTCTTC
. | TRBJ2-4 | TRBD2 | TRBV11-2 | CASSSLAGGLAKNIQYF | TGTGCCAGCAGCTCCCTAGCGGGGGGGCTAGCCAAAAACATTCAGTACTTC
. | TRBJ1-5 | . | TRBV7-6 | CASSRGGPNQPQHF | TGTGCCAGCAGTCGCGGGGGGCCCAATCAGCCCCAGCATTTT
. | TRBJ1-1 | . | TRBV4-1 | CASSEPAERTEAFF | TGCGCCAGCAGCGAACCAGCGGAAAGAACTGAAGCTTTCTTT
. | TRBJ1-1 | . | TRBV7-3 | CASSLERVRTEAFF | TGTGCCAGCAGCTTAGAACGGGTCCGCACTGAAGCTTTCTTT
. | TRBJ2-4 | TRBD1 | TRBV29-1 | CSVAGTARPGNIQYF | TGCAGCGTTGCGGGGACAGCCCGACCGGGCAACATTCAGTACTTC
. | TRBJ2-7 | TRBD1 | TRBV7-9 | CASSSTSRTGPHYEQYF | TGTGCCAGCAGCTCGACCTCTAGGACAGGGCCCCACTACGAGCAGTACTTC
. | TRBJ1-1 | TRBD1 | TRBV15 | CATSLDRDPTEAFF | TGTGCCACCAGCCTGGACAGGGACCCCACTGAAGCTTTCTTT
. | TRBJ1-1 | . | TRBV24-1 | CATAPGKDSSTEAFF | TGTGCCACCGCGCCAGGAAAGGACAGTTCAACTGAAGCTTTCTTT